This TCR beta chain was sequenced in a study of identical twins. This clonotype was observed a handful of times. Template switching added a universal primer site, and cDNA bore unique molecular identifiers. TCRdb fed the 5' RACE reads into MiXCR, producing one record per CDR3 protein. The sample includes 1.5 million or so distinct CDR3 sequences, about 32% of them seen just once. The CDR3 extends over 17 amino acids. Trimming shortened V by 2 bases and J by 5 bases, and 20 bases separated the two germline ends. The sequence came from a newborn girl in good health. The J gene is TRBJ2-3, the V gene TRBV12-3 or TRBV12-4; TRBD2 might be the D (6 bases). Sequencing input: cord blood. The DNA for the CDR3 is TGTGCCAGCAGTTTAAGTCGGCTAGCGTCGGGTTTAGATACGCAGTATTTT. This sequence encodes CASSLSRLASGLDTQYF.